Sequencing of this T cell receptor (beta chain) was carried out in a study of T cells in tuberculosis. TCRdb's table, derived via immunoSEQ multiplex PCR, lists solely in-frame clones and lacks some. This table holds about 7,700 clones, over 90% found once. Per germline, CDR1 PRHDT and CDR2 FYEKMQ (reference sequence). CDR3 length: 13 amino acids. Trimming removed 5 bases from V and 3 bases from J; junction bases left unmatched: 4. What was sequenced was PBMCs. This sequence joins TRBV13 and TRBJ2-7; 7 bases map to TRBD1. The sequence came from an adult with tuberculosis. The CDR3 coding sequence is TGTGCCAGCAGCCCCGGGACAGACTACGAGCAGTACTTC. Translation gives CASSPGTDYEQYF. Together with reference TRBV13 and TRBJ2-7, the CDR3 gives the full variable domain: AAGVIQSPRHLIKEKRETATLKCYPIPRHDTVYWYQQGPGQDPQFLISFYEKMQSDKGSIPDRFSAQQFSDYHSELNMSSLELGDSALYFCASSPGTDYEQYFGPGTRLTVT.